This passage covers 3 T cell receptor beta chains from one sample sequenced in a study of Graves' ophthalmopathy and Graves' hyperthyroidism (dated by TCRdb to the late 2010s). The reads were generated on an Illumina HiSeq 2000. TCR beta CDR3 regions were amplified from RNA transcripts for repertoire sequencing. The first round of RT-PCR was done with HTBI primers and the Qiagen OneStep RT-PCR kit, and was followed by a second round of multiplex PCR, then size selection and purification. The public reads were reanalyzed by TCRdb: fastp trimming at Q25, MiXCR alignment, in-frame beta chains only. When rows share a CDR3 protein, they turn into one entry using the most common DNA and genes. The sample contains over a million distinct CDR3 sequences, about 38% of them found a single time. Of the sample, 11% is held by the ten largest clones. Sequences were obtained from peripheral blood or thyroid tissue (not recorded which). The receptors were gathered from an adult man with Graves' hyperthyroidism.

Ten or more counts support this clonotype. The chain couples TRBV13 to TRBJ2-5; 11 bases are shared with TRBD2. CDR1 and CDR2 (germline): PRHDT, FYEKMQ (reference sequence). The CDR3 loop spans 16 amino acids. Trimming at V came to 4 bases and at J to 5 bases, leaving 9 bases not matched to a gene. CDR3 sequence: CASSYRLAGGGETQYF. In DNA, the CDR3 is TGTGCCAGCAGCTACCGCCTAGCGGGGGGCGGGGAGACCCAGTACTTC.

This clonotype has more than one count but fewer than ten. The chain combines TRBV6-5 with TRBJ1-2, with D possibly TRBD1 on 6 matching bases. CDR1 is MNHEY, CDR2 SVGAGI, per germline. V lost 0 bases and J lost 3, with 11 bases in between. The length of the CDR3 is 15 residues. This chain's CDR3 is CASSYSSTGYYGYTF. CDR3 sequence (DNA): TGTGCCAGCAGTTACTCGAGTACAGGGTACTATGGCTACACCTTC.

This clonotype was detected ten times or more. This chain uses TRBV14 with TRBJ2-7; D possibly corresponds to TRBD2 (5 bases). The V end lost 2 bases, the J end lost 5 bases, and 16 bases lay between the germline ends. The CDR3 length is 15 residues. Germline CDR1 and CDR2: SGHDN and FVKESK. The CDR3 protein is CASSQRASMGDEQYF. The CDR3 DNA reads TGTGCCAGCAGCCAAAGGGCGAGTATGGGAGACGAGCAGTACTTC.